These 16 T cell receptor beta chains were all obtained from the same sample, sequenced in a study of T cell repertoires in cytomegalovirus infection. TCRdb recomputed calls from the reads with MiXCR, one row per CDR3 protein. Altogether roughly 730,000 distinct CDR3 sequences are present, around 32% being singletons, with the ten largest covering 18%. These receptors lack a known antigen. Sequencing was performed on cultured PBMCs, taken from culture after CMV antigen stimulation. All receptors come from a human donor in good health (CMV status not recorded). Some clones in this sample may be carry-over from other donors' samples.

This clonotype appeared a few times. For the CDR3, the DNA is TGTGCTAGTGGTTTTGGGACAGTCGGCCCTCCATCGCTCAATCAGCCCCAGCATTTT. Amino acids: CASGFGTVGPPSLNQPQHF. The V call is TRBV12-5, the J call TRBJ1-5; 7 bases line up with TRBD1. V shed 3 bases and J 3 bases; nucleotides not matched to a gene: 17. Looked up from germline, CDR1 is LGHNT and CDR2 is FRNRAP. The CDR3 consists of 19 residues.

The J gene is TRBJ2-7, the V gene TRBV7-2; 8 nucleotides match TRBD2. The ends lost 3 bases at V and 2 bases at J; junction bases unmatched: 12. The CDR3 consists of 17 residues. Per the germline V gene, CDR1 is SGHTA and CDR2 is FQGNSA. The CDR3 loop reads CASSFTPGTRIPYEQYF. The CDR3 DNA reads TGTGCCAGCAGCTTCACCCCCGGGACTAGAATCCCCTACGAGCAGTACTTC.

The gene calls are TRBV27 and TRBJ2-5; D remains unclear. This CDR3 comprises 14 residues. Germline assignment: CDR1 MNHEY and CDR2 SMNVEV (reference sequence). V lost 5 bases and J 4 bases, leaving 14 bases between the germline ends. CDR3 residues: CASSPYRVGETQYF. CDR3 nucleotides: TGTGCCAGCAGTCCGTATCGGGTTGGAGAGACCCAGTACTTC.

The V call is TRBV2, the J call TRBJ2-3; no clear D gene. Germline lookup yields CDR1 SNHLY and CDR2 FYNNEI. V was trimmed by 0 bases and J by 7 bases, leaving 8 bases between them. The CDR3 is 13 amino acids. CDR3 sequence reads: CASSEAQENTQYF. The CDR3 DNA is TGTGCCAGCAGTGAAGCTCAGGAAAATACGCAGTATTTT. Complete variable domain (other parts from reference TRBV2 and TRBJ2-3): EPEVTQTPSHQVTQMGQEVILRCVPISNHLYFYWYRQILGQKVEFLVSFYNNEISEKSEIFDDQFSVERPDGSNFTLKIRSTKLEDSAMYFCASSEAQENTQYFGPGTRLTVL.

V and J are TRBV14 and TRBJ2-1; D remains ambiguous. CDR3 length: 17 residues. In germline, CDR1 is SGHDN, CDR2 FVKESK. Trimming took 0 bases from V and 3 from J, leaving 15 bases between them. CDR3 loop: CASSQDLGPTGYNEQFF. CDR3 DNA: TGTGCCAGCAGCCAAGATCTTGGGCCTACGGGCTACAATGAGCAGTTCTTC. Variable domain in full (rest from reference TRBV14 and TRBJ2-1): EAGVTQFPSHSVIEKGQTVTLRCDPISGHDNLYWYRRVMGKEIKFLLHFVKESKQDESGMPNNRFLAERTGGTYSTLKVQPAELEDSGVYFCASSQDLGPTGYNEQFFGPGTRLTVL.

Only a few counts were recorded for this clonotype. The V gene is TRBV12-3 or TRBV12-4, the J gene TRBJ2-5, with 12 bases lining up with TRBD2. The V and J ends lost 5 bases and 3 bases, in that order; junction bases with no gene match: 1. This CDR3 has 14 residues. CDR3 in amino acids: CASSPSGGEETQYF. The CDR3 nucleotides are TGTGCCAGCAGTCCTAGCGGGGGGGAAGAGACCCAGTACTTC.

In nucleotides, the CDR3 is TGTGCCAGCAGGGTGCAGGGGGTGGCGGCCCCAGATACGCAGTATTTT. Protein sequence: CASRVQGVAAPDTQYF. The chain combines TRBV19 with TRBJ2-3; TRBD1 matches 7 bases. The CDR3 consists of 16 residues. Germline-derived CDR1 and CDR2 are LNHDA and SQIVND (reference sequence). Trimming at V came to 9 bases and at J to 4 bases, leaving 16 bases not matched to a gene. The full variable domain, completed using reference TRBV19 and TRBJ2-3, is DGGITQSPKYLFRKEGQNVTLSCEQNLNHDAMYWYRQDPGQGLRLIYYSQIVNDFQKGDIAEGYSVSREKKESFPLTVTSAQKNPTAFYLCASRVQGVAAPDTQYFGPGTRLTVL.

V and J are TRBV5-4 and TRBJ1-1, with TRBD1 identical over 9 bases. With V trimmed by 2 bases and J by 3 bases, 8 bases remained unmatched. There are 16 residues in the CDR3. CDR1 and CDR2 (germline): SGHNT, YYREEE (reference sequence). The CDR3, as DNA: TGTGCCAGCAGCTTAGAAAAACAGGGGGCGGACACTGAAGCTTTCTTT. Amino acid sequence: CASSLEKQGADTEAFF.

The chain links TRBV11-2 to TRBJ2-7; D remains ambiguous. From germline, CDR1 is SGHAT and CDR2 FQNNGV. This CDR3 region has 12 residues. V lost 4 bases, J lost 5 bases, and 9 bases lay in between. This CDR3 is CASSSTRNEQYF. For the CDR3, the DNA is TGTGCCAGCAGCTCGACACGGAACGAGCAGTACTTC.

This clonotype was seen a handful of times. The chain combines TRBV6-2 or TRBV6-3 with TRBJ2-1; the D gene is possibly TRBD2 (6 bases). V was cut by 7 bases and J by 4 bases, with 14 bases left in between. Looked up from germline, CDR1 is MNHEY and CDR2 is SVGEGT. The CDR3 is 14 residues long. The CDR3 region has the DNA TGTGCCAGCACCTACGGAGGGAGATACAATGAGCAGTTCTTC. Translation gives CASTYGGRYNEQFF.

This clonotype was detected a few times. The rearrangement joins TRBV6-2 or TRBV6-3 to TRBJ2-1; unclear D gene. The CDR3 is 15 residues long. Trimming removed 2 bases at V and 1 base at J, with 9 bases between. Germline-derived CDR1 and CDR2 are MNHEY and SVGEGT. The CDR3 loop is CASSYHAFSYNEQFF. CDR3 bases: TGTGCCAGCAGTTACCACGCGTTTTCCTACAATGAGCAGTTCTTC.

This clonotype was detected a few times. This rearrangement joins TRBV7-6 to TRBJ2-7, with TRBD1 matching over 10 bases. The germline V gene has CDR1 SGHVS and CDR2 FNYEAQ. CDR3 length: 14 residues. V trimming: 5 bases; J trimming: 4 bases; junction bases outside the gene matches: 5. CDR3 coding DNA: TGTGCCAGCAGCATCCGGGACAGGGGATACGAGCAGTACTTC. Translated, it gives CASSIRDRGYEQYF.

There are a few counts of this clonotype. DNA for the CDR3: TGTGCCAGCAGCTTAGTGGGACGCCACACGGAAGATACGCAGTATTTT. Amino acids: CASSLVGRHTEDTQYF. The V and J genes are TRBV7-9 and TRBJ2-3; perhaps D is TRBD1 or TRBD2 (5 bases each). The CDR3 extends over 16 amino acids. The V gene's germline CDR1 is SEHNR and CDR2 FQNEAQ (reference sequence). Trimming shortened V by 1 base and J by 5 bases, and 16 bases separated the two germline ends. Full variable domain (rest looked up from reference TRBV7-9 and TRBJ2-3): DTGVSQNPRHKITKRGQNVTFRCDPISEHNRLYWYRQTLGQGPEFLTYFQNEAQLEKSRLLSDRFSAERPKGSFSTLEIQRTEQGDSAMYLCASSLVGRHTEDTQYFGPGTRLTVL.

The table lists this clonotype with a few counts. The V gene is TRBV27, the J gene TRBJ1-5, with 8 bases that match TRBD1. The CDR3 sequence is 14 residues long. CDR1 is MNHEY, CDR2 SMNVEV, per germline (reference sequence). Trimming took 3 bases from V and 4 from J; bases not matched to a gene: 2. CDR3 residues: CASSFRGPNQPQHF. DNA for the CDR3: TGTGCCAGCAGTTTCAGGGGGCCGAATCAGCCCCAGCATTTT.

This clonotype was seen a handful of times. The genes are TRBV2 and TRBJ1-1; D is unresolved. The CDR3 has 11 amino acids. Per germline, CDR1 SNHLY and CDR2 FYNNEI. The V end was cut by 11 bases, the J end by 5 bases, with 12 bases between. In DNA form, the CDR3 reads TGTGCCGGTCAAGTGAGGACTGAAGCTTTCTTT. As protein: CAGQVRTEAFF.

This clonotype was observed many times. This CDR3 is CASTEYGGRAKNEQFF. In nucleotides, the CDR3 is TGTGCCAGCACTGAATACGGCGGGAGGGCCAAAAATGAGCAGTTCTTC. The chain has TRBV6-2 or TRBV6-3 and TRBJ2-1, with 9 bases identical to TRBD2. The CDR3 loop spans 16 amino acids. J gave up 7 bases and V 7 bases, and 14 bases lay outside the gene matches. The germline V gene has CDR1 MNHEY and CDR2 SVGEGT.